Below, 30 T cell receptor beta chains from the same sample are listed, as sequenced in a study of T cell changes during pregnancy in multiple sclerosis. The repertoire was sequenced with immunoSEQ multiplex PCR; TCRdb's copy has only in-frame clones and lacks some. The table shows roughly 88,000 clones, with around 90% occurring only once. The material sequenced was peripheral blood, taken in the first trimester of pregnancy. These TCRs come from a female donor with multiple sclerosis, enrolled in a pregnancy study.

This clone appeared a single time. The chain combines TRBV10-1 with TRBJ2-2; TRBD1 might be the D (5 bases). In germline, CDR1 is WNHNN, CDR2 SYGVQD (reference sequence). Trimming shortened V by 4 bases and J by 7 bases, and 13 bases separated the two germline ends. This CDR3 is built from 14 residues. Here the CDR3 reads CASSAAGYDGELFF. Here the CDR3 DNA reads TGCGCCAGCAGTGCAGCAGGGTACGACGGGGAGCTGTTTTTT.

The V and J genes are TRBV30 and TRBJ1-4, with a tentative D call TRBD1 (5 bases). Germline lookup yields CDR1 GTSNPN and CDR2 SVGIG (reference sequence). V lost 3 bases and J lost 6, with 14 bases in between. This CDR3 is 14 amino acids long. The DNA for the CDR3 is TGTGCCTGGAGGAGGAGGGGAGGAGATGAAAAACTGTTTTTT. Translation gives CAWRRRGGDEKLFF.

This sequence joins TRBV4-1 and TRBJ2-1; D not certain. Germline V gene sequence: CDR1 MGHRA, CDR2 YSYEKL. This CDR3 is 16 amino acids long. Trimming removed 4 bases from V and 3 bases from J, with 16 bases in between. The CDR3 protein is CASSPLLGENYNEQFF. In DNA, the CDR3 is TGCGCCAGCAGCCCCCTCTTGGGCGAGAACTACAATGAGCAGTTCTTC.

The J gene is TRBJ2-7, the V gene TRBV19, with 7 bases lining up with TRBD1. Germline-derived CDR1 and CDR2 are LNHDA and SQIVND (reference sequence). The CDR3 has 18 amino acids. J was trimmed by 4 bases and V by 1 base; bases with no gene match: 16. Here the CDR3 reads CASSIGSVAGGIPYEQYF. The CDR3 DNA reads TGTGCCAGTAGTATAGGATCGGTCGCAGGGGGTATCCCATACGAGCAGTACTTC.

CDR3 loop: CASSLRGTGGTDTQYF. The CDR3, as DNA: TGCGCCAGCAGCTTGAGGGGGACAGGAGGCACAGATACGCAGTATTTT. The V gene is TRBV5-1, the J gene TRBJ2-3; 8 nucleotides agree with TRBD1. CDR1 is SGHRS and CDR2 is YFSETQ in the germline V gene. V trimming: 1 base; J trimming: 1 base; junction bases outside the gene matches: 5. The CDR3 extends over 16 amino acids.

V gene TRBV15 combines with J gene TRBJ1-2, with D tentatively TRBD1 (6 bases). The CDR3 is made up of 14 amino acids. The V gene lost 1 base and the J gene lost 4 bases, with 10 bases spanning the gap. Germline V gives CDR1 LNHNV, CDR2 YYDKDF (reference sequence). The chain's CDR3 is CATSRAGQSYGYTF. CDR3 nucleotide sequence: TGTGCCACCAGCAGAGCAGGACAGAGCTATGGCTACACCTTC.

V usage is TRBV9 and J usage is TRBJ2-7; 8 bases are a match to TRBD2. CDR3 length equals 15 residues. CDR1 SGDLS and CDR2 YYNGEE come from the germline V gene. V gave up 0 bases and J gave up 6 bases; unmatched junction bases: 8. CDR3 coding DNA: TGTGCCAGCAGCGTAGGGGCTAGCGGGTTTACCGAGCAGTACTTC. Amino acid sequence: CASSVGASGFTEQYF.

This clone was detected a few times. This chain connects TRBV6-1 to TRBJ1-3; 9 bases are shared with TRBD1. The CDR3 runs 15 residues. CDR1 is MNHNS and CDR2 is SASEGT in the germline V gene. Trimming took 4 bases from V and 1 from J; bases not matched to a gene: 2. CDR3: CASSGGQGSGNTIYF. Here the CDR3 DNA reads TGTGCCAGCAGTGGGGGACAGGGTTCTGGAAACACCATATATTTT.

This clone was found once. The chain couples TRBV7-6 to TRBJ2-1, with TRBD2 matching over 7 bases. Germline CDR1 and CDR2: SGHVS and FNYEAQ. The J segment lost 6 bases and the V segment lost 4 bases, leaving 12 bases of the junction unmatched. The CDR3 is 16 residues long. The CDR3 bases are TGTGCCAGCAGCTCCAGCGGCGGGAGCTTTTTCAATGAGCAGTTCTTC. It is translated as CASSSSGGSFFNEQFF.

The chain joins TRBV7-2 to TRBJ2-7; TRBD1 might be the D (5 bases). This CDR3 spans 15 amino acids. Trimming left V 1 base short and J 1 base short, with 11 bases between. Germline V gene sequence: CDR1 SGHTA, CDR2 FQGNSA. The CDR3 region has the DNA TGTGCCAGCAGCTTAGATTCGCAGGGTTCCTACGAGCAGTACTTC. Translated: CASSLDSQGSYEQYF.

The chain uses TRBV28 and TRBJ2-7; TRBD1 agrees at 8 bases. The germline CDR1 and CDR2 sequences are MDHEN and SYDVKM. The CDR3 runs to 14 residues. J was trimmed by 2 bases and V by 5 bases; bases with no gene match: 5. The CDR3 DNA reads TGTGCCAGCAGTCCCGGGACAGGAGCCTACGAGCAGTACTTC. Amino acids: CASSPGTGAYEQYF.

V and J are TRBV2 and TRBJ2-1; tentative D call: TRBD1 (6 bases). V was cut by 4 bases and J by 0 bases, with 10 bases left in between. The CDR3 contains 15 residues. The germline gives CDR1 SNHLY, CDR2 FYNNEI. CDR3 amino acids: CASSAQGISYNEQFF. The CDR3, as DNA: TGTGCCAGCAGTGCCCAGGGGATCTCCTACAATGAGCAGTTCTTC.

CDR3: CATRQGWNIQYF. Here the CDR3 DNA reads TGTGCCACCCGACAGGGGTGGAACATTCAGTACTTC. J is TRBJ2-4 and V is TRBV19; 8 bases align to TRBD1. The CDR3 spans 12 residues. Germline assignment: CDR1 LNHDA and CDR2 SQIVND (reference sequence). Trimming took 10 bases from V and 7 from J; bases not matched to a gene: 6.

The chain couples TRBV5-6 to TRBJ2-7; D not resolved. The CDR3 length is 12 residues. Trimming pared 0 bases from V and 4 bases from J, leaving 5 bases between. Germline V lookup: CDR1 SGHDT, CDR2 YYEEEE. In DNA, the CDR3 is TGTGCCAGCAGCTTGGAAGCGTACGAGCAGTACTTC. Translating gives CASSLEAYEQYF.

A single count supports this clone. The V gene is TRBV28, the J gene TRBJ2-2; D ambiguous. The CDR3 is made up of 13 amino acids. Germline V gene lookup returns CDR1 MDHEN and CDR2 SYDVKM. V was clipped by 4 bases and J by 2 bases, with 5 bases between them. The CDR3 DNA sequence: TGTGCCAGCAGTTCCCAAAACACCGGGGAGCTGTTTTTT. Protein product: CASSSQNTGELFF.

The genes are TRBV7-9 and TRBJ1-2, with 8 bases aligning to TRBD1. The J segment lost 6 bases and the V segment lost 2 bases, leaving 11 bases of the junction unmatched. From germline, CDR1 is SEHNR and CDR2 FQNEAQ (reference sequence). The CDR3 covers 16 residues. The CDR3 DNA reads as TGTGCCAGCAGCTTACGGCGGACAGGGTATAGAGATGGCTACACCTTC. Translating it yields CASSLRRTGYRDGYTF.

This chain uses TRBV12-5 with TRBJ1-4; D ambiguous. The V and J ends lost 0 bases and 5 bases respectively, with 10 bases between them. The CDR3 runs to 15 residues. CDR1 and CDR2 from the germline V gene are LGHNT and FRNRAP. CDR3 sequence: CASGLVRRGNEKLFF. The CDR3 bases are TGTGCTAGTGGTTTGGTACGTCGGGGAAATGAAAAACTGTTTTTT.

In DNA, the CDR3 is TGTGCCAGCAGCCCAAACAGGGGGGTACCCTACGAGCAGTACTTC. Translating it yields CASSPNRGVPYEQYF. The rearrangement uses TRBV7-6 and TRBJ2-7; TRBD1 matches at 8 bases. Germline CDR1 reads SGHVS; CDR2 reads FNYEAQ. V lost 5 bases to trimming and J lost 2 bases; unmatched junction nucleotides: 8. CDR3 length: 15 amino acids.

V and J are TRBV2 and TRBJ1-4, with a tentative D call TRBD1 (6 bases). CDR1 is SNHLY, CDR2 FYNNEI, per germline. The CDR3 is made up of 17 amino acids. V lost 0 bases and J lost 3, with 14 bases in between. The CDR3 reads CASSEAGMGHPNEKLFF. CDR3 in DNA: TGTGCCAGCAGTGAAGCAGGGATGGGACACCCTAATGAAAAACTGTTTTTT.

This rearrangement joins TRBV4-1 to TRBJ2-1, with 7 bases fitting TRBD1. The trim removed 0 bases at V and 7 bases at J, leaving 9 bases unmatched. CDR3 size: 16 residues. Germline V gives CDR1 MGHRA, CDR2 YSYEKL. CDR3 residues: CASSQDSGQTLNEQFF. The CDR3 DNA follows: TGCGCCAGCAGCCAAGATTCGGGACAGACCTTGAATGAGCAGTTCTTC.

The chain employs TRBV19 and TRBJ2-5; 11 nucleotides align to TRBD2. This CDR3 has 15 residues. Germline CDR1 LNHDA, CDR2 SQIVND (reference sequence). V gave up 4 bases and J gave up 5 bases; unmatched junction bases: 6. CDR3 nucleotides: TGTGCCAGTAGTACGCAAACTAGCGGGAGTGAGACCCAGTACTTC. Protein sequence: CASSTQTSGSETQYF.

The chain combines TRBV10-2 with TRBJ2-5, with D possibly TRBD2 on 5 matching bases. Per the germline V gene, CDR1 is WSHSY and CDR2 is SAAADI. Trimming pared 6 bases from V and 5 bases from J, leaving 10 bases between. There are 12 residues in the CDR3. The CDR3 spells CASRVTSETQYF. In DNA, the CDR3 is TGCGCCAGCAGGGTAACTAGTGAGACCCAGTACTTC.

This sequence joins TRBV12-5 and TRBJ2-2; 8 bases are a match to TRBD1. Germline V gene lookup returns CDR1 LGHNT and CDR2 FRNRAP. Trimming at V came to 7 bases and at J to 5 bases, leaving 9 bases not matched to a gene. The CDR3 length is 15 residues. In nucleotides, the CDR3 is TGTGCTAGTGCCAGAGACAGGGGACGGACCGGGGAGCTGTTTTTT. Encoded protein: CASARDRGRTGELFF.

The CDR3 loop is CASSFGPSLSYEQYF. CDR3 coding DNA: TGCGCCAGCAGCTTCGGACCTAGCTTATCCTACGAGCAGTACTTC. The rearrangement joins TRBV5-1 to TRBJ2-7; tentative D call: TRBD2 (5 bases). V was trimmed by 2 bases and J by 1 base, leaving 13 bases between them. The CDR3 loop spans 15 amino acids. The germline V gene has CDR1 SGHRS and CDR2 YFSETQ.

The CDR3, as DNA: TGTGCCAGCACCCCGATGGGGCAGAACGAGCAGTACTTC. It yields the protein CASTPMGQNEQYF. The V gene is TRBV5-6, the J gene TRBJ2-7; possible D gene TRBD1, 5 bases. CDR1 and CDR2 from the germline V gene are SGHDT and YYEEEE. V lost 6 bases and J 5 bases, leaving 15 bases between the germline ends. CDR3 size: 13 residues.

This clone was found once. The rearrangement uses TRBV6-6 and TRBJ2-2; 8 nucleotides line up with TRBD2. The CDR3 covers 16 residues. CDR1 MNHNY and CDR2 SVGAGI come from the germline V gene (reference sequence). Germline trimming cut 5 bases from V and 2 bases from J; bases unmatched to any gene: 7. The CDR3 nucleotides read TGTGCCAGCAGTCCGGGACTAGTAACCAACACCGGGGAGCTGTTTTTT. Protein: CASSPGLVTNTGELFF.

The chain links TRBV6-1 to TRBJ2-7; D remains unclear. Germline CDR1 reads MNHNS; CDR2 reads SASEGT. The CDR3 covers 13 residues. Between the trimmed V and J ends, which lost 1 base and 3 bases, there was a span of 7 bases. CDR3 loop: CASSEGSYYEQYF. As DNA, the CDR3 is TGTGCCAGCAGTGAAGGCAGTTACTACGAGCAGTACTTC.

The J gene is TRBJ1-4, the V gene TRBV4-3, with D tentatively TRBD1 (6 bases). Germline V gene lookup returns CDR1 LGHNA and CDR2 YSLEER. There are 17 residues in the CDR3. Trimming stripped 1 base from V and 3 bases from J, with 15 bases between. CDR3 in DNA: TGCGCCAGCAGCCAAGGCCCCTCACAGGGCCCTAATGAAAAACTGTTTTTT. Residues: CASSQGPSQGPNEKLFF.

J is TRBJ2-7 and V is TRBV6-5; 9 bases agree with TRBD1. CDR3 length: 14 amino acids. Trimming cost V 5 bases and J 3 bases; bases outside gene matches: 5. Germline V gene lookup returns CDR1 MNHEY and CDR2 SVGAGI. The DNA of the CDR3 is TGTGCCAGCAGTCCCGACAGGGGGAACTACGAGCAGTACTTC. Translated: CASSPDRGNYEQYF.

The gene calls are TRBV9 and TRBJ2-3; TRBD2 agrees at 10 bases. CDR1 is SGDLS, CDR2 YYNGEE, per germline. V shed 6 bases, J shed 2 bases, and the junction held 6 bases outside the gene matches. The CDR3 has 15 residues. In DNA, the CDR3 is TGTGCCAGCACGAGGACTAGCGGCTTCACAGATACGCAGTATTTT. It yields the protein CASTRTSGFTDTQYF.